Listed below are T cell receptor beta chains from one sample, sequenced in a study of immune evolution from preneoplasia to lung adenocarcinoma. The data were produced by immunoSEQ multiplex PCR, yet TCRdb's version contains in-frame clones alone and is incomplete. The data contain more than 13,000 clones, more than 80% of them singletons. Input material: FFPE minimally invasive lung adenocarcinoma tissue. The receptors shown here come from a person aged 70 to 85 with lung adenocarcinoma. CDR3s include the opening cysteine and the closing phenylalanine or tryptophan. A D gene is named only where the DNA matches it firmly. Clone size, where shown, is once, few, many, or a class for clones that have expanded.

V gene: TRBV6-1; clone size: .; J gene: TRBJ2-7; CDR3 length: 12; D gene: .; CDR3 DNA: TGTGCCAGCCGTTCCGAGATATACGAGCAGTACTTC; CDR3 protein: CASRSEIYEQYF
V gene: TRBV5-4; clone size: few; J gene: TRBJ1-2; CDR3 length: 15; D gene: TRBD1; CDR3 DNA: TGTGCCAGCGCACCGGGCCGGACAGGTCTCTATGGCTACACCTTC; CDR3 protein: CASAPGRTGLYGYTF
V gene: TRBV6-6; clone size: .; J gene: TRBJ1-5; CDR3 length: 14; D gene: .; CDR3 DNA: TGTGCCAGCAGTTACGCCGGACAGAATCAGCCCCAGCATTTT; CDR3 protein: CASSYAGQNQPQHF
V gene: TRBV19; clone size: .; J gene: TRBJ1-5; CDR3 length: 15; D gene: .; CDR3 DNA: TGTGCCAGTAGTACGACGACAGAAATCAATCAGCCCCAGCATTTT; CDR3 protein: CASSTTTEINQPQHF
V gene: TRBV4-2; clone size: .; J gene: TRBJ1-1; CDR3 length: 17; D gene: .; CDR3 DNA: TGTGCCAGCAGTTCCCGAGGTAAGGCGCGTTTCGACACTGAAGCTTTCTTT; CDR3 protein: CASSSRGKARFDTEAFF
V gene: TRBV6-5; clone size: .; J gene: TRBJ1-2; CDR3 length: 15; D gene: TRBD1; CDR3 DNA: TGTGCCAGCAGTTATGAGACAGGGGCTACCTATGGCTACACCTTC; CDR3 protein: CASSYETGATYGYTF
V gene: TRBV6-6; clone size: .; J gene: TRBJ1-4; CDR3 length: 14; D gene: .; CDR3 DNA: TGTGCCAGCAGTCTACAGGCCTCTAATGAAAAACTGTTTTTT; CDR3 protein: CASSLQASNEKLFF
V gene: TRBV30; clone size: .; J gene: TRBJ2-2; CDR3 length: 17; D gene: .; CDR3 DNA: TGTGCCTGGAACCCAGACCGGGCCCCAAATCCGGCCGGGGAGCTGTTTTTT; CDR3 protein: CAWNPDRAPNPAGELFF
V gene: TRBV28; clone size: .; J gene: TRBJ2-3; CDR3 length: 13; D gene: .; CDR3 DNA: TGTGCCAGCAGTTTGCGTAGCACAGATACGCAGTATTTT; CDR3 protein: CASSLRSTDTQYF
V gene: TRBV7-2; clone size: .; J gene: TRBJ2-1; CDR3 length: 17; D gene: TRBD2; CDR3 DNA: TGTGCCAGCAGCCCGATAGGGCTAGCGGGAGGGTACAATGAGCAGTTCTTC; CDR3 protein: CASSPIGLAGGYNEQFF
V gene: TRBV5-5; clone size: .; J gene: TRBJ1-4; CDR3 length: 13; D gene: .; CDR3 DNA: TGTGCCAGCAGCCCGCAGGGCGGTGAAAAACTGTTTTTT; CDR3 protein: CASSPQGGEKLFF
V gene: TRBV27; clone size: .; J gene: TRBJ2-7; CDR3 length: 15; D gene: .; CDR3 DNA: TGTGCCAGCAGGTACTCCCGGGCCAACATCTACGAGCAGTACTTC; CDR3 protein: CASRYSRANIYEQYF
V gene: TRBV9; clone size: .; J gene: TRBJ1-5; CDR3 length: 14; D gene: TRBD1; CDR3 DNA: TGTGCCAGCAGCGTGGGGACAGGGGGTCAGCCCCAGCATTTT; CDR3 protein: CASSVGTGGQPQHF
V gene: TRBV28; clone size: once; J gene: TRBJ2-7; CDR3 length: 14; D gene: TRBD1; CDR3 DNA: TGTGCCAGCGTACCACAGGGGGGAAGGAACGAGCAGTACTTC; CDR3 protein: CASVPQGGRNEQYF
V gene: TRBV5-4; clone size: .; J gene: TRBJ2-1; CDR3 length: 12; D gene: .; CDR3 DNA: TGTGCCAGCAGCAGCTACAACAATGAGCAGTTCTTC; CDR3 protein: CASSSYNNEQFF
V gene: TRBV6-5; clone size: .; J gene: TRBJ2-7; CDR3 length: 14; D gene: .; CDR3 DNA: TGTGCCAGCAGTTACCCAGACAGGCCCTACGAGCAGTACTTC; CDR3 protein: CASSYPDRPYEQYF
V gene: TRBV28; clone size: .; J gene: TRBJ1-5; CDR3 length: 17; D gene: .; CDR3 DNA: TGTGCCAGCAGTTTCCTGGGCGGGACCGCATACAATCAGCCCCAGCATTTT; CDR3 protein: CASSFLGGTAYNQPQHF
V gene: TRBV7-2; clone size: .; J gene: TRBJ2-1; CDR3 length: 16; D gene: .; CDR3 DNA: TGTGCCAGCAGCCCCTACCCTTGGCGACCCCCCAATGAGCAGTTCTTC; CDR3 protein: CASSPYPWRPPNEQFF
V gene: TRBV4-1; clone size: .; J gene: TRBJ1-4; CDR3 length: 16; D gene: TRBD1; CDR3 DNA: TGCGCCAGCAGCCAAGAAGGGACAGGGGGAAGGGAAAAACTGTTTTTT; CDR3 protein: CASSQEGTGGREKLFF
V gene: TRBV10-2; clone size: .; J gene: TRBJ1-1; CDR3 length: 16; D gene: TRBD1; CDR3 DNA: TGCGCCAGCAGCCCTCAGGGGGCAGTTCGGAACACTGAAGCTTTCTTT; CDR3 protein: CASSPQGAVRNTEAFF
V gene: TRBV29-1; clone size: few; J gene: TRBJ2-2; CDR3 length: 14; D gene: .; CDR3 DNA: TGCAGCGCCCGACAGGGAGGAAACACCGGGGAGCTGTTTTTT; CDR3 protein: CSARQGGNTGELFF
V gene: TRBV19; clone size: few; J gene: TRBJ2-1; CDR3 length: 13; D gene: .; CDR3 DNA: TGTGCCAGTAGTATTCGTGCAGGGGATTCGCAGTTCTTC; CDR3 protein: CASSIRAGDSQFF
V gene: TRBV7-2; clone size: .; J gene: TRBJ2-3; CDR3 length: 15; D gene: .; CDR3 DNA: TGTGCCAGCAGCCAGCTTGGTCTAGCTGCAGATACGCAGTATTTT; CDR3 protein: CASSQLGLAADTQYF
V gene: TRBV19; clone size: .; J gene: TRBJ2-3; CDR3 length: 16; D gene: .; CDR3 DNA: TGTGCCAGTAGTATAGATCTCCGAGGGGGAACAGATACGCAGTATTTT; CDR3 protein: CASSIDLRGGTDTQYF
V gene: TRBV21-1; clone size: .; J gene: TRBJ2-3; CDR3 length: 16; D gene: .; CDR3 DNA: TGTGCCAGCAGCAAAGAGCTAGGGGTGGGCACAGATACGCAGTATTTT; CDR3 protein: CASSKELGVGTDTQYF
V gene: TRBV28; clone size: .; J gene: TRBJ1-6; CDR3 length: 15; D gene: TRBD1; CDR3 DNA: TGTGCCAGCAGTATCATTGGGACAGCCAATTCACCCCTCCACTTT; CDR3 protein: CASSIIGTANSPLHF
V gene: TRBV19; clone size: .; J gene: TRBJ1-2; CDR3 length: 16; D gene: TRBD1; CDR3 DNA: TGTGCCAGTAGTGACTTGGGACAGGGGTCGTCCTATGGCTACACCTTC; CDR3 protein: CASSDLGQGSSYGYTF
V gene: TRBV6-5; clone size: .; J gene: TRBJ1-2; CDR3 length: 13; D gene: .; CDR3 DNA: TGTGCCAGCAGTCCGACCCAGGGGTATGGCTACACCTTC; CDR3 protein: CASSPTQGYGYTF
V gene: TRBV2; clone size: .; J gene: TRBJ1-2; CDR3 length: 15; D gene: .; CDR3 DNA: TGTGCCGGAAGGAAACTACAGGGTTGGGACTATGGCTACACCTTC; CDR3 protein: CAGRKLQGWDYGYTF
V gene: TRBV28; clone size: .; J gene: TRBJ2-2; CDR3 length: 13; D gene: .; CDR3 DNA: TGTGCCAGCAGCTCGACAGGAATCGGGGAGCTGTTTTTT; CDR3 protein: CASSSTGIGELFF
V gene: TRBV29-1; clone size: once; J gene: TRBJ2-3; CDR3 length: 14; D gene: .; CDR3 DNA: TGCAGCGAAGGAAAGGGCTCGAGCACAGATACGCAGTATTTT; CDR3 protein: CSEGKGSSTDTQYF
V gene: TRBV27; clone size: .; J gene: TRBJ2-3; CDR3 length: 17; D gene: TRBD2; CDR3 DNA: TGTGCCAGCACTATTCGCGGGACTAGCGGGACCACAGATACGCAGTATTTT; CDR3 protein: CASTIRGTSGTTDTQYF
V gene: TRBV20-1; clone size: .; J gene: TRBJ2-7; CDR3 length: 10; D gene: .; CDR3 DNA: TGCAGTGCCCCAAGAGGTGAGCAGTACTTC; CDR3 protein: CSAPRGEQYF
V gene: TRBV28; clone size: .; J gene: TRBJ2-7; CDR3 length: 11; D gene: TRBD2; CDR3 DNA: TGTGTGGTGGGGGGGTTCTACGAGCAGTACTTC; CDR3 protein: CVVGGFYEQYF
V gene: TRBV19; clone size: .; J gene: TRBJ2-3; CDR3 length: 15; D gene: TRBD1; CDR3 DNA: TGTGCCAGTAGTATTAAGACAGGGGCGCCTGATACGCAGTATTTT; CDR3 protein: CASSIKTGAPDTQYF
V gene: TRBV19; clone size: .; J gene: TRBJ2-2; CDR3 length: 13; D gene: TRBD1; CDR3 DNA: TGTGCCAGTAGTATGACAGGGGCCGGGGAGCTGTTTTTT; CDR3 protein: CASSMTGAGELFF
V gene: TRBV9; clone size: .; J gene: TRBJ1-2; CDR3 length: 13; D gene: .; CDR3 DNA: TGTGCCAGCAGCGTAGCAGACAGCTATGGCTACACCTTC; CDR3 protein: CASSVADSYGYTF
V gene: TRBV30; clone size: .; J gene: TRBJ1-4; CDR3 length: 13; D gene: .; CDR3 DNA: TGTGCCTGGAGTGTACGGGTTGGTGAAAAACTGTTTTTT; CDR3 protein: CAWSVRVGEKLFF
V gene: TRBV7-3; clone size: few; J gene: TRBJ1-6; CDR3 length: 15; D gene: .; CDR3 DNA: TGTGCCAGCAGCTTATCGTGGACAGAGGACTCACCCCTCCACTTT; CDR3 protein: CASSLSWTEDSPLHF
V gene: TRBV28; clone size: .; J gene: TRBJ2-2; CDR3 length: 15; D gene: TRBD2; CDR3 DNA: TGTGCCAGCAGGACACTAGCGGGAGTCACCGGGGAGCTGTTTTTT; CDR3 protein: CASRTLAGVTGELFF
V gene: TRBV19; clone size: .; J gene: TRBJ1-5; CDR3 length: 13; D gene: .; CDR3 DNA: TGTGCCAGTAGTATAAGGGGGACTCAGCCCCAGCATTTT; CDR3 protein: CASSIRGTQPQHF
V gene: TRBV5-4; clone size: .; J gene: TRBJ1-2; CDR3 length: 16; D gene: TRBD1; CDR3 DNA: TGTGCCAGCAGCACCCCGGACAGGGAGGGAGTTTTTGGCTACACCTTC; CDR3 protein: CASSTPDREGVFGYTF
V gene: TRBV11-2; clone size: few; J gene: TRBJ1-2; CDR3 length: 14; D gene: .; CDR3 DNA: TGTGCCAGCAGCTCAAGCTCGACAGGCTATGGCTACACCTTC; CDR3 protein: CASSSSSTGYGYTF
V gene: TRBV12-5; clone size: .; J gene: TRBJ2-1; CDR3 length: 16; D gene: .; CDR3 DNA: TGTGCTAGTGGTTTGGACATGGGGGGCTCCTACAATGAGCAGTTCTTC; CDR3 protein: CASGLDMGGSYNEQFF
V gene: TRBV29-1; clone size: .; J gene: TRBJ1-1; CDR3 length: 15; D gene: .; CDR3 DNA: TGCAGCGTTGAAGATCCATGGGGGGAGAACACTGAAGCTTTCTTT; CDR3 protein: CSVEDPWGENTEAFF
V gene: TRBV4-1; clone size: .; J gene: TRBJ2-4; CDR3 length: 16; D gene: .; CDR3 DNA: TGCGCCAGCAGCCGAACGACAGGACTAGCCAAAAACATTCAGTACTTC; CDR3 protein: CASSRTTGLAKNIQYF
V gene: TRBV28; clone size: once; J gene: TRBJ2-3; CDR3 length: 17; D gene: TRBD2; CDR3 DNA: TGTGCCAGCAGTCTATACGGACTAGCGGGAGGGGGAGATACGCAGTATTTT; CDR3 protein: CASSLYGLAGGGDTQYF
V gene: TRBV30; clone size: .; J gene: TRBJ1-1; CDR3 length: 12; D gene: .; CDR3 DNA: TGTGCCTGGAACTGGATGAACACTGAAGCTTTCTTT; CDR3 protein: CAWNWMNTEAFF